One sample yielded the 8 T cell receptor beta chains listed below, sequenced in a study of blood T cell repertoires in COVID-19. Measured with immunoSEQ multiplex PCR; TCRdb has only the in-frame clones, and not every one. The table has under 200,000 clones, about 85% seen once. Sequenced material: peripheral blood. Every receptor here comes from a woman older than 75 in a cohort sampled during active or convalescent COVID-19.

This clone has a handful of counts. The chain couples TRBV29-1 to TRBJ1-1; no clear D. There are 12 residues in the CDR3. V lost 4 bases, J lost 3 bases, and 9 bases lay in between. The germline V gene encodes CDR1 SQVTM and CDR2 ANQGSEA. In nucleotides, the CDR3 is TGCAGCGTTGCGGAGTTGCACACTGAAGCTTTCTTT. It encodes CSVAELHTEAFF.

The chain joins TRBV3-1 (or the pseudogene TRBV3-2) to TRBJ1-2, with TRBD1 as a possible D gene (5 bases). The V gene's germline CDR1 is LGHDT and CDR2 YNNKEL (reference sequence). The CDR3 totals 14 residues. Trimming cost V 4 bases and J 8 bases, with 17 bases left between them. The CDR3, as DNA: TGTGCCAGCAGCCTCCTACGGGGGACCGGGGGCTACACCTTC. As protein: CASSLLRGTGGYTF.

The chain links TRBV30 to TRBJ2-4, with TRBD1 identical over 10 bases. Germline CDR1 GTSNPN, CDR2 SVGIG (reference sequence). The CDR3 sequence is 18 residues long. Losses at the gene ends were 2 bases for V and 3 bases for J; bases not matched to a gene: 13. The CDR3 protein is CAWSLDRGLASIKNIQYF. Here the CDR3 DNA reads TGTGCCTGGAGTTTAGACAGGGGGCTTGCGTCCATCAAAAACATTCAGTACTTC.

This clone was detected only once. CDR3 nucleotides: TGCGCCAGCAGTGAGTCTCGCTGGACAGGTTCGGCGTGGACTGAAGCTTTCTTT. Its protein product is CASSESRWTGSAWTEAFF. The chain couples TRBV10-1 to TRBJ1-1, with TRBD1 matching 7 bases. CDR1 and CDR2 (germline): WNHNN, SYGVQD (reference sequence). V shed 0 bases, J shed 5 bases, and the junction held 15 bases outside the gene matches. This CDR3 has 18 residues.

The chain has TRBV9 and TRBJ2-7; 8 bases match TRBD1. The CDR3 length is 15 residues. The germline gives CDR1 SGDLS, CDR2 YYNGEE. J was trimmed by 6 bases and V by 3 bases; bases with no gene match: 11. In DNA, the CDR3 is TGTGCCAGCAGCGCCCAGCCCGGGACAGGTCTCGAGCAGTACTTC. Translation: CASSAQPGTGLEQYF.

The rearrangement joins TRBV12-5 to TRBJ2-4; the D gene is possibly TRBD2 (5 bases). CDR3 length: 13 amino acids. CDR1 is LGHNT, CDR2 FRNRAP, per germline. The germline V and J ends were trimmed by 1 base and 7 bases, with 8 bases remaining between them. The DNA of the CDR3 is TGTGCTAGTGGTTTGGAACTAGGGAACATTCAGTACTTC. Residues: CASGLELGNIQYF.

The V call is TRBV10-3, the J call TRBJ2-3; TRBD2 matches 8 bases. In germline, CDR1 is ENHRY, CDR2 SYGVKD. V was clipped by 2 bases and J by 2 bases; unmatched bases: 6. CDR3 length: 16 residues. CDR3 protein: CAISENQREFTDTQYF. Here the CDR3 DNA reads TGTGCCATCAGTGAGAATCAGCGGGAGTTCACAGATACGCAGTATTTT.

V and J are TRBV9 and TRBJ2-3; D gene uncertain. Germline V CDR1 and CDR2: SGDLS, YYNGEE. CDR3 size: 15 residues. Trimming shortened V by 0 bases and J by 3 bases, and 11 bases separated the two germline ends. In DNA form, the CDR3 reads TGTGCCAGCAGCGTAGGGAACCTAGGTACAGATACGCAGTATTTT. Amino acids: CASSVGNLGTDTQYF.